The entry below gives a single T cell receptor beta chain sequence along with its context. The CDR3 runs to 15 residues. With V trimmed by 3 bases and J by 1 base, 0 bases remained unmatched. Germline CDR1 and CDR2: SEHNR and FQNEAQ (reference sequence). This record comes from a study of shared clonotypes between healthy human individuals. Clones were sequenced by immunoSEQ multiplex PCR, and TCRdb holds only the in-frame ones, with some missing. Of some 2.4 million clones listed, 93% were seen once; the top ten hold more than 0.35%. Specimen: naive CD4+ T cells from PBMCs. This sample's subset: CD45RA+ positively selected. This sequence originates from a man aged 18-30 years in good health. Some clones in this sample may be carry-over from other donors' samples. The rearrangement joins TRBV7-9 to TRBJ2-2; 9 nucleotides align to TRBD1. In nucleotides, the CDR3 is TGTGCCAGCAGCTTGACAGGGGGGAACACCGGGGAGCTGTTTTTT. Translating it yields CASSLTGGNTGELFF.